This T cell receptor beta chain was observed in a study of response to subunit inactivated influenza vaccine. General study results and limits: Every seasonal influenza vaccination brings in few new T cells, the authors suggested.

There are a few counts of this clonotype. Its antigen is as yet unknown. TCRdb reprocessed the RT-PCR reads via MiXCR and lists one record per CDR3 protein. The sample contains around 850,000 distinct CDR3 sequences, approximately 17% of which appear only once. The CDR3 sequence is 12 residues long. Germline lookup yields CDR1 SGHAT and CDR2 FQNNGV. Trimming took off 5 bases at V and 14 bases at J, with 13 bases between the two ends. This specimen was PBMCs from blood, taken more than 4 days after vaccination. The V and J genes are TRBV11-2 and TRBJ1-6, with D perhaps matching TRBD1 (6 bases). This sequence was found in a man between 45 and 60 years old who received an inactivated influenza vaccine. CDR3 bases: TGTGCCAGCAGCCGCGGGACATTGGCCCTCCACTTT. Translation: CASSRGTLALHF.